A single T cell receptor (beta chain) is shown here with its context. The data belong to a study of cytomegalovirus exposure and HLA in healthy donors. This PCR relied on a set of 60 Vbeta primers and 13 Jbeta primers. Assay: immunoSEQ multiplex PCR; the TCRdb copy retains only in-frame clones and omits some. The table for this sample gives about 200,000 clones. The CDR3 is made up of 13 amino acids. The germline V gene encodes CDR1 SGHNT and CDR2 YYREEE (reference sequence). Germline trimming cut 5 bases from V and 7 bases from J; bases unmatched to any gene: 4. What was sequenced was PBMCs. The V call is TRBV5-4, the J call TRBJ2-1; TRBD2 aligns across 9 bases. This TCR was sampled from a girl aged 2 to 10 in good health and CMV-seropositive. The CDR3 nucleotides are TGTGCCAGCAGAGGGACTAGCTTAAATGAGCAGTTCTTC. Its translation: CASRGTSLNEQFF.